The 4 T cell receptor beta chains presented below share a single source sample, sequenced in a study of T cell responses to AZD1222 COVID-19 vaccine. The table came from immunoSEQ multiplex PCR; TCRdb's copy has only in-frame clones and leaves some out. Found here are 70,000 or so clones, roughly 78% of them singletons; the top ten hold roughly 21%. The input for sequencing was peripheral blood, taken on day 0 of MenACWY control vaccination. Receptors originate from an adult in good health.

The chain recombines TRBV5-1 with TRBJ2-1; 13 positions agree with TRBD2. The length of the CDR3 is 15 residues. Germline V gene lookup returns CDR1 SGHRS and CDR2 YFSETQ. V dropped 4 bases and J dropped 9; count of bases not matched to a gene: 7. The chain's CDR3 is CASSTGLAGRGEQFF. CDR3 in DNA: TGCGCCAGCAGCACGGGACTAGCGGGACGGGGTGAGCAGTTCTTC.

The chain employs TRBV19 and TRBJ1-2, with 7 bases identical to TRBD1. V shed 8 bases and J 3 bases; nucleotides not matched to a gene: 6. The CDR3 extends over 13 amino acids. Germline V gives CDR1 LNHDA, CDR2 SQIVND (reference sequence). The CDR3 protein is CASRDRAHYGYTF. The DNA for the CDR3 is TGTGCCAGTCGGGACAGAGCGCACTATGGCTACACCTTC. The variable domain in full, with the rest retrieved from reference TRBV19 and TRBJ1-2, is DGGITQSPKYLFRKEGQNVTLSCEQNLNHDAMYWYRQDPGQGLRLIYYSQIVNDFQKGDIAEGYSVSREKKESFPLTVTSAQKNPTAFYLCASRDRAHYGYTFGSGTRLTVV.

The rearrangement joins TRBV7-2 to TRBJ1-5; D ambiguous. Germline V CDR1 and CDR2: SGHTA, FQGNSA. V lost 5 bases to trimming and J lost 5 bases, with 10 bases between them. The CDR3 sequence is 13 residues long. For the CDR3, the DNA is TGTGCCAGCAGCACTTTTCCTTATCAGCCCCAGCATTTT. Translating it yields CASSTFPYQPQHF.

The J gene is TRBJ2-1, the V gene TRBV5-4; D is unclear. Trimming shortened V by 6 bases and J by 7 bases, and 8 bases separated the two germline ends. Germline CDR1 reads SGHNT; CDR2 reads YYREEE (reference sequence). CDR3 length: 11 residues. As DNA, the CDR3 is TGTGCCAGCACCAAGTCGAATGAGCAGTTCTTC. Amino acid sequence: CASTKSNEQFF.